This T cell receptor (beta chain) was sequenced for a study of blood T cell repertoires in COVID-19. Study context: COVID-19 samples from acute and convalescent phases originated in the United States, Italy and Spain. Sources were T cells, B-cell-depleted T cells, or PBMCs; the material itself was cDNA or gDNA.

Germline CDR1 and CDR2: MNHNY and SVGAGI (reference sequence). The CDR3 has 14 amino acids. The V gene lost 0 bases and the J gene lost 7 bases, with 12 bases spanning the gap. Sequencing was performed with immunoSEQ multiplex PCR; in TCRdb, only in-frame clones are kept and a portion is missing. The repertoire holds approximately 280,000 clones, with roughly 91% as singletons. The chain employs TRBV6-6 and TRBJ1-2; D remains unclear. The sequence was obtained from a man aged 40-55 years with acute or convalescent COVID-19. Source material: peripheral blood. Written as DNA, the CDR3 is TGTGCCAGCAGTTACTCGAGTCAGGTTTCTGGCTACACCTTC. This translates into CASSYSSQVSGYTF.